A selection of T cell receptor beta chains follows, all from one sample in a study of blood T cells in healthy people across ages. TCRdb redid the calling of the 5' RACE reads with MiXCR, one entry per CDR3 protein. The sample consists of 550,000 to 650,000 distinct CDR3 sequences, around 31% of them appearing once. The sample taken for sequencing was blood. The receptors originated from an elderly woman in good health. The CDR3 runs from the conserved cysteine through the conserved F or W.

V gene	J gene	CDR3 protein
TRBV6-5	TRBJ2-1	CASSYSGVRASSYNEQFF
TRBV6-2/TRBV6-3	TRBJ1-5	CAGNSRDRGNQPQHF
TRBV28	TRBJ1-1	CASSAWAGRVHTEAFF
TRBV4-3	TRBJ1-1	CASSQGQNTEAFF
TRBV12-3/TRBV12-4	TRBJ1-5	CASSPETWARINQPQHF
TRBV9	TRBJ2-5	CASSVSGQETQYF
TRBV6-6	TRBJ2-5	CASGPSLQETQYF
TRBV6-5	TRBJ1-1	CASSYAEDRGNTEAFF
TRBV20-1	TRBJ2-6	CSARDLFGRQAGANVLTF
TRBV6-6	TRBJ1-2	CASSETHYGYTF
TRBV28	TRBJ1-2	CASSSGTANYGYTF
TRBV13	TRBJ2-6	CASSLKSPANSGANVLTF
TRBV7-9	TRBJ2-1	CASSKLAGSYNGQFF
TRBV30	TRBJ1-5	CAWSENRGKSGNQPQHF
TRBV12-3/TRBV12-4	TRBJ2-4	CASSPPGQLLGNIQYF
TRBV6-1	TRBJ2-1	CASFRAGVNTLYNEQFF
TRBV11-2	TRBJ2-2	CASSPPGWGTGELFF
TRBV9	TRBJ1-2	CASSVADKVGGYTF
TRBV29-1	TRBJ2-2	CSVRVGGTGELFF
TRBV18	TRBJ1-5	CASSPQTGGSGSNQPQHF
TRBV7-3	TRBJ1-4	CASSRTGTDEKLFF
TRBV27	TRBJ1-1	CASSRSGGARTEAFF
TRBV12-3/TRBV12-4	TRBJ1-6	CASSLKGPLHF
TRBV7-3	TRBJ2-3	CASSSSPFDTQYF
TRBV3-1	TRBJ2-3	CASSQRSGAGPDTQYF
TRBV19	TRBJ2-1	CASSINSHYEQFF
TRBV4-1	NA	CASSHHPDSYEQYF
TRBV7-3	TRBJ2-1	CASSRTGPYNEQFF